This T cell receptor beta chain was found in a study of vaccination and CD4 T cells after COVID-19. Study overall: The cells were exposed to overlapping spike peptides originating from SARS-CoV-2, HCoV-NL63, HCoV-OC43 and HCoV-229E for stimulation.

The junction had 7 bases not matched to a gene; V was cut back by 4 bases and J by 7 bases. Per the germline V gene, CDR1 is MNHEY and CDR2 is SVGEGT. This CDR3 is 14 amino acids long. This clonotype was seen only a few times. Its specificity is not known. An Oncomine TCR Beta short-read assay was used to sequence the DNA from cultured CD4+ T cells. TCRdb re-analysed the PCR reads in MiXCR, keeping a single row per CDR3 protein. Of some 9,200 distinct CDR3 sequences in the sample, over 35% were seen once. Noted treatment: 10-day PBMC culture with coronavirus spike peptide pools or control peptides (ViraFEST assay). Half the medium was replaced with fresh IL-2 medium on days 3 and 7.

Sequencing used CD4+ T cells from blood, cultured in vitro. The source is a human donor who had recovered from COVID-19. The rearrangement uses TRBV6-2 or TRBV6-3 and TRBJ1-2, with 9 nucleotides matching TRBD1. CDR3 coding DNA: TGTGCCAGCAGTTTGGTGGGACAGGGCAGTGGCTACACCTTC. This encodes CASSLVGQGSGYTF.